This record looks at one T cell receptor (beta chain) sequence and its context. The antigen is undetermined. This table comes from immunoSEQ multiplex PCR, and its TCRdb copy is limited to in-frame clones, with some not included. The data contain over 120,000 clones, 93% of them singletons. The sample comes from a study of T cell responses to AZD1222 COVID-19 vaccine. Study-wide results and caveats: The donors showed a predominance of white British ancestry and of females, with possible underestimation of clonal diversity.

Trimming stripped 5 bases from V and 2 bases from J, with 11 bases between. This CDR3 is built from 14 residues. The germline V gene encodes CDR1 SNHLY and CDR2 FYNNEI. This TCR was recovered from an adult who had recovered from COVID-19. The material was peripheral blood, obtained after recovery from COVID-19. J is TRBJ2-3 and V is TRBV2, with no clear D. The CDR3 spells CASSTRDNTDTQYF. The CDR3 coding sequence is TGTGCCAGCAGTACCAGAGACAACACAGATACGCAGTATTTT.